The clone carrying this TCR beta chain was found many times. Its cognate antigen is unknown. Samples came from axillary lymph nodes draining the breast cancer. The CDR3 length is 14 residues. The V gene lost 1 base and the J gene lost 5 bases, with 11 bases spanning the gap. Germline CDR1 SGDLS, CDR2 YYNGEE. The sample comes from a study of breast tumors, draining lymph nodes, adjacent tissues. Study-level findings and limits: Tumor repertoires ranked between lymph nodes and nontumor tissue in diversity, with V and J gene preferences.

TCRdb reprocessed the multiplex PCR reads with MiXCR, giving one entry per CDR3 protein. The table shows about 130,000 distinct CDR3 sequences, with 21% occurring only once. This receptor was identified in a female donor with breast cancer. Some clones in this sample may be carry-over from other donors' samples. This rearrangement joins TRBV9 to TRBJ2-3, with D perhaps being TRBD1 or TRBD2 (6 bases each). Sequenced: axillary lymph node tissue. Here the CDR3 reads CASSVWGAKDTQYF. For the CDR3, the DNA is TGTGCCAGCAGCGTATGGGGGGCGAAAGATACGCAGTATTTT.